This TCR beta chain was captured by sequencing in a study of blood T cell repertoires in COVID-19. Study information: COVID-19 samples, acute and convalescent, were from the United States, Italy and Spain.

How the authors handled the data: Nucleated cell number was recorded as an estimate derived from reference gene primer amplification. Measured with immunoSEQ multiplex PCR; TCRdb has only the in-frame clones, and not every one. Clonal size and the V and J genes are those of that table, whereas D and trimming came from the DNA. Seen here are roughly 150,000 clones, over 80% observed once, and the top ten hold roughly 9.5%. Material: peripheral blood. The sequence derives from a woman of 80 years or more with active or convalescent COVID-19.

The CDR3 loop reads CASSPRQGSQETQYF. The CDR3 bases are TGTGCCAGCAGCCCCAGACAGGGTTCCCAAGAGACCCAGTACTTC. This chain links TRBV27 with TRBJ2-5; TRBD1 aligns across 7 bases. Germline loops: CDR1 MNHEY, CDR2 SMNVEV (reference sequence). The ends lost 6 bases at V and 1 base at J; junction bases unmatched: 8. The CDR3 length is 15 residues.